A single sample is the source of the 15 T cell receptor beta chains below, sequenced in a study of control samples from healthy donors and cancer patients. TCRdb's copy holds only in-frame clones and misses some; the assay was immunoSEQ multiplex PCR. The table lists 100,000 to 150,000 clones, 85% to 95% of them singletons. Material: blood. Source of these receptors: a young man in good health.

This clone was counted a single time. This rearrangement joins TRBV9 to TRBJ2-2, with D possibly being TRBD2 (5 bases). Germline V CDR1 and CDR2: SGDLS, YYNGEE. There are 16 residues in the CDR3. Between the trimmed V and J ends, which lost 2 bases and 3 bases, there was a span of 14 bases. DNA for the CDR3: TGTGCCAGCAGCGTTAATATCCGGACTGACACCGGGGAGCTGTTTTTT. It yields the protein CASSVNIRTDTGELFF.

The chain links TRBV7-9 to TRBJ1-2; tentatively, D is TRBD1 (5 bases). The CDR3 extends over 13 amino acids. Trimming took 3 bases from V and 8 from J, leaving 13 bases between them. From germline, CDR1 is SEHNR and CDR2 FQNEAQ (reference sequence). The CDR3 DNA reads TGTGCCAGCAGCTTTCCCAAGGCAGGGGGCTACACCTTC. Protein product: CASSFPKAGGYTF. The full variable domain, completed using reference TRBV7-9 and TRBJ1-2, is DTGVSQNPRHKITKRGQNVTFRCDPISEHNRLYWYRQTLGQGPEFLTYFQNEAQLEKSRLLSDRFSAERPKGSFSTLEIQRTEQGDSAMYLCASSFPKAGGYTFGSGTRLTVV.

This chain uses TRBV19 with TRBJ1-1; 10 positions agree with TRBD1. CDR1 LNHDA and CDR2 SQIVND come from the germline V gene (reference sequence). Germline trimming cut 5 bases from V and 6 bases from J; bases unmatched to any gene: 6. CDR3 length: 14 amino acids. In DNA, the CDR3 is TGTGCCAGTAGTCAGACAGGGGGCAGCTCTGAAGCTTTCTTT. It encodes CASSQTGGSSEAFF.

In its sample, this clone was seen a few times. This rearrangement joins TRBV7-3 to TRBJ1-1; TRBD1 might be the D (6 bases). The CDR3 loop spans 13 amino acids. Germline V gene data show CDR1 as SGHTA and CDR2 as FQGTGA. Trimming took off 5 bases at V and 1 base at J, with 8 bases between the two ends. CDR3: CASSPTGNTEAFF. CDR3 DNA sequence: TGTGCCAGCAGCCCGACAGGGAACACTGAAGCTTTCTTT. Variable domain in full (rest from reference TRBV7-3 and TRBJ1-1): GAGVSQTPSNKVTEKGKYVELRCDPISGHTALYWYRQSLGQGPEFLIYFQGTGAADDSGLPNDRFFAVRPEGSVSTLKIQRTERGDSAVYLCASSPTGNTEAFFGQGTRLTVV.

This sequence joins TRBV4-1 and TRBJ2-1; 8 nucleotides line up with TRBD1. Trimming took 4 bases from V and 4 from J; bases not matched to a gene: 9. CDR1 MGHRA and CDR2 YSYEKL come from the germline V gene. The CDR3 runs to 16 residues. The CDR3, as DNA: TGCGCCAGCAGCCCCGGAAGGGGACAGGTTTACAATGAGCAGTTCTTC. Translating it yields CASSPGRGQVYNEQFF.

The rearrangement links TRBV6-5 to TRBJ1-3; 8 bases agree with TRBD1. The germline V gene encodes CDR1 MNHEY and CDR2 SVGAGI. V lost 4 bases to trimming and J lost 4 bases; unmatched junction nucleotides: 6. This CDR3 has 15 residues. The CDR3 DNA follows: TGTGCCAGCAGTTGGGTCAGGGGGCCAGGAAACACCATATATTTT. It encodes CASSWVRGPGNTIYF.

The chain's CDR3 is CASSQGPGSEALHF. DNA of the CDR3: TGTGCCAGCAGCCAAGGGCCAGGGTCGGAAGCCCTCCACTTT. The chain is built from TRBV4-2 and TRBJ1-6; tentative D call: TRBD1 (5 bases). CDR1 and CDR2 (germline): LGHNA, YNFKEQ. This CDR3 region has 14 residues. V was trimmed by 1 base and J by 14 bases, leaving 15 bases between them.

This chain joins TRBV5-1 and TRBJ2-2, with TRBD2 matching over 7 bases. V lost 4 bases and J lost 0; bases outside the gene matches: 9. The CDR3 is made up of 17 amino acids. From germline, CDR1 is SGHRS and CDR2 YFSETQ. The CDR3 region has the DNA TGCGCCAGCAGCATTAACGGGGGGTTCGCGAACACCGGGGAGCTGTTTTTT. Its translation: CASSINGGFANTGELFF.

V is TRBV12-3 or TRBV12-4 and J is TRBJ1-6; D uncertain. The CDR3 runs to 13 residues. V lost 9 bases to trimming and J lost 7 bases, with 13 bases between them. The CDR3 here is CASNSGVNSPLHF. The CDR3 coding sequence is TGTGCCAGTAATTCGGGCGTAAATTCACCCCTCCACTTT.

This chain links TRBV5-1 with TRBJ1-2, with D perhaps matching TRBD1 (5 bases). Trimming stripped 3 bases from V and 5 bases from J, with 14 bases between. The CDR3 sequence is 14 residues long. Germline V gene sequence: CDR1 SGHRS, CDR2 YFSETQ. The CDR3 DNA reads TGCGCCAGCAGCTCGCTGGGGGGGGAGTATGGCTACACCTTC. Protein: CASSSLGGEYGYTF.

This rearrangement joins TRBV5-8 to TRBJ1-6; D might be TRBD1 (6 bases). CDR3 length: 16 residues. The V end was cut by 4 bases, the J end by 0 bases, with 11 bases between. Germline CDR1 SGHTS, CDR2 YDEGEE. The CDR3 spells CASSHRVSSYNSPLHF. The CDR3 DNA reads TGTGCCAGCAGCCACAGGGTTTCCTCCTATAATTCACCCCTCCACTTT.

The chain couples TRBV10-3 to TRBJ2-5, with TRBD1 matching over 8 bases. Germline CDR1 is ENHRY and CDR2 is SYGVKD. Unmatched junction bases numbered 3, after V lost 2 bases and J lost 4 bases. The CDR3 contains 14 residues. The chain's CDR3 is CAISEPTGAETQYF. The DNA for the CDR3 is TGTGCCATCAGTGAGCCGACAGGGGCAGAGACCCAGTACTTC.

This clone appeared a few times. This rearrangement joins TRBV5-4 to TRBJ1-2; D call uncertain. This CDR3 spans 15 amino acids. The V end lost 7 bases, the J end lost 4 bases, and 20 bases lay between the germline ends. The germline V gene has CDR1 SGHNT and CDR2 YYREEE (reference sequence). CDR3: CASQNAAGPIYGYTF. CDR3 coding DNA: TGTGCCAGCCAGAACGCCGCCGGTCCTATCTATGGCTACACCTTC.

The V call is TRBV5-4, the J call TRBJ1-3; 7 bases line up with TRBD1. In germline, CDR1 is SGHNT, CDR2 YYREEE (reference sequence). The trim removed 2 bases at V and 0 bases at J, leaving 5 bases unmatched. The CDR3 length is 16 residues. Here the CDR3 DNA reads TGTGCCAGCAGCTTCGGACAGGCGCTCTCTGGAAACACCATATATTTT. Translating gives CASSFGQALSGNTIYF.

V gene TRBV29-1 combines with J gene TRBJ1-1; D possibly corresponds to TRBD1 (6 bases). CDR3 length: 12 residues. V was trimmed by 6 bases and J by 4 bases, leaving 12 bases between them. The V gene's germline CDR1 is SQVTM and CDR2 ANQGSEA. Here the CDR3 DNA reads TGCAGCGTGCAGGGGAGGAGCACTGAAGCTTTCTTT. Amino acids: CSVQGRSTEAFF. Supplemented by reference TRBV29-1 and TRBJ1-1, the full variable domain reads SAVISQKPSRDICQRGTSLTIQCQVDSQVTMMFWYRQQPGQSLTLIATANQGSEATYESGFVIDKFPISRPNLTFSTLTVSNMSPEDSSIYLCSVQGRSTEAFFGQGTRLTVV.